Listed here is a single T cell receptor beta chain. The data are from a study of PD-L1 blockade in urothelial cancer. Across the whole study: About nine tenths of the roughly 29 patients were men with bladder-origin urothelial cancer. Peripheral blood specimens exhibited a median yield of around 130,000 T cells.

Time point: pretreatment peripheral blood. Sample contribution per patient ranged from 1 to 8, covering pretreatment and on-treatment. Synthetic TCR analog templates were added to each PCR reaction. Libraries were prepared by immunoSEQ multiplex PCR; TCRdb keeps only in-frame clonotypes and omits some of them. The data hold around 130,000 clones, with roughly 80% observed a single time. This CDR3 is built from 16 residues. V shed 0 bases, J shed 3 bases, and the junction held 3 bases outside the gene matches. The germline V gene has CDR1 SGDLS and CDR2 YYNGEE. The specimen was PBMCs, collected around atezolizumab (anti-PD-L1) treatment. The V and J genes are TRBV9 and TRBJ2-1; 10 nucleotides agree with TRBD2. The receptor's source is a man between 50 and 59 years old with urothelial cancer. CDR3 nucleotide sequence: TGTGCCAGCAGCGTAGGTCTAGCGGGAGACTACAATGAGCAGTTCTTC. It specifies CASSVGLAGDYNEQFF.